Below, 32 T cell receptor beta chains from the same sample are listed, as sequenced in a study of T-cell memory formation after mild COVID-19. MiXCR, applied by TCRdb to the 5' RACE reads, yields one record per CDR3 protein. This sample has fewer than 300,000 distinct CDR3 sequences; 15% to 20% occur once, and the top ten carry roughly a fifth. Sequenced sample: PBMCs or a T cell subset sorted from them (not recorded which). These receptor sequences come from a man between 18 and 29 years old who had mild COVID-19 (a few samples of this study predate the infection). Cell type and time point are not known.

In this sample, this clonotype turned up a few times. The gene calls are TRBV18 and TRBJ1-1, with no clear D. The CDR3 sequence is 12 residues long. The V gene lost 5 bases and the J gene lost 5 bases, with 9 bases spanning the gap. Germline CDR1 reads KGHSH; CDR2 reads LQKENI. The CDR3 protein is CASSDYGTEAFF. The CDR3 DNA is TGTGCCAGCTCAGATTATGGTACTGAAGCTTTCTTT.

This chain uses TRBV20-1 with TRBJ2-1; 11 positions match TRBD2. The CDR3 is 16 amino acids. The trim removed 0 bases at V and 8 bases at J, leaving 9 bases unmatched. Germline CDR1 DFQATT, CDR2 SNEGSKA (reference sequence). CDR3 sequence (DNA): TGCAGTGCTAGAGATCGGCGACTAGCGGGATCCGATGAGCAGTTCTTC. It translates to CSARDRRLAGSDEQFF.

There are a few counts of this clonotype. The chain is built from TRBV7-2 and TRBJ2-3, with 7 bases that match TRBD2. The CDR3 sequence is 15 residues long. Germline V gene lookup returns CDR1 SGHTA and CDR2 FQGNSA. Trimming cost V 5 bases and J 2 bases; bases outside gene matches: 7. The CDR3 loop is CASSITAGNTDTQYF. The CDR3 DNA follows: TGTGCCAGCAGCATAACAGCGGGGAACACAGATACGCAGTATTTT. Together with reference TRBV7-2 and TRBJ2-3, the CDR3 gives the full variable domain: GAGVSQSPSNKVTEKGKDVELRCDPISGHTALYWYRQSLGQGLEFLIYFQGNSAPDKSGLPSDRFSAERTGGSVSTLTIQRTQQEDSAVYLCASSITAGNTDTQYFGPGTRLTVL.

The chain couples TRBV6-5 to TRBJ2-7; D perhaps matches TRBD1 (5 bases). This CDR3 comprises 15 residues. The germline V gene encodes CDR1 MNHEY and CDR2 SVGAGI. The V gene lost 2 bases and the J gene lost 0 bases, with 11 bases spanning the gap. The CDR3 protein is CASSYRGRGSYEQYF. The CDR3 DNA reads as TGTGCCAGCAGTTACAGGGGTAGAGGCTCCTACGAGCAGTACTTC.

V is TRBV7-2 and J is TRBJ2-5, with D perhaps TRBD2 (5 bases). V was trimmed by 5 bases and J by 2 bases, leaving 18 bases between them. The CDR3 contains 16 residues. Germline assignment: CDR1 SGHTA and CDR2 FQGNSA. The CDR3: CASSSAEDFYQETQYF. The CDR3 DNA follows: TGTGCCAGCAGCAGCGCCGAGGACTTCTATCAAGAGACCCAGTACTTC.

This clonotype was observed a handful of times. The chain has TRBV5-1 and TRBJ2-7; 7 bases match TRBD1. The CDR3 loop spans 14 amino acids. The junction had 3 bases not matched to a gene; V was cut back by 0 bases and J by 3 bases. CDR1 SGHRS and CDR2 YFSETQ come from the germline V gene. CDR3 protein: CASSLGGQNYEQYF. CDR3 DNA sequence: TGCGCCAGCAGCTTGGGGGGACAGAACTACGAGCAGTACTTC.

This chain uses TRBV5-1 with TRBJ2-2, with 13 bases aligning to TRBD2. Germline values: CDR1 SGHRS, CDR2 YFSETQ. The length of the CDR3 is 16 residues. V was pared by 3 bases and J by 7 bases, with 6 bases of the junction left unmatched. The CDR3 DNA reads as TGCGCCAGCAGCTCCGGGACTAGCGGGGATGTCGGGGAGCTGTTTTTT. Protein: CASSSGTSGDVGELFF.

The V gene is TRBV6-5, the J gene TRBJ2-3; 7 bases line up with TRBD1. Germline loops: CDR1 MNHEY, CDR2 SVGAGI. The CDR3 consists of 13 residues. The CDR3 region is CGTRRQGAYTQYF. The DNA for the CDR3 is TGTGGCACGAGAAGACAGGGTGCATATACGCAGTATTTT.

This clonotype was found a few times. The rearrangement links TRBV6-2 or TRBV6-3 to TRBJ2-2, with 8 bases aligning to TRBD2. The CDR3 is made up of 16 amino acids. CDR1 is MNHEY, CDR2 SVGEGT, per germline. V trimming: 2 bases; J trimming: 4 bases; junction bases outside the gene matches: 6. The CDR3 loop is CASSYGSGGFTGELFF. The CDR3, as DNA: TGTGCCAGCAGTTACGGGTCGGGGGGGTTCACCGGGGAGCTGTTTTTT.

The chain employs TRBV5-1 and TRBJ1-5; D unclear. CDR1 SGHRS and CDR2 YFSETQ come from the germline V gene. V shed 4 bases and J shed 8 bases, with 16 bases lying between them. This CDR3 contains 14 residues. The CDR3 protein is CASSLGPHREPQHF. The CDR3, as DNA: TGCGCCAGCAGCCTTGGTCCCCACCGGGAGCCCCAGCATTTT.

The chain employs TRBV5-5 and TRBJ2-7; the D gene is possibly TRBD1 (5 bases). The CDR3 loop spans 17 amino acids. The germline V and J ends were trimmed by 2 bases and 5 bases, with 23 bases remaining between them. CDR1 and CDR2 from the germline V gene are SGHKS and YYEKEE (reference sequence). CDR3 protein: CASSFGHRAPWGHEQYF. The CDR3 bases are TGTGCCAGCAGCTTTGGGCACCGGGCCCCGTGGGGCCACGAGCAGTACTTC. Looking up the rest from reference TRBV5-5 and TRBJ2-7 gives the full variable domain: DAGVTQSPTHLIKTRGQQVTLRCSPISGHKSVSWYQQVLGQGPQFIFQYYEKEERGRGNFPDRFSARQFPNYSSELNVNALLLGDSALYLCASSFGHRAPWGHEQYFGPGTRLTVT.

In its sample, this clonotype was seen a few times. This chain links TRBV2 with TRBJ1-5, with TRBD1 identical over 7 bases. The CDR3 is made up of 15 amino acids. The V gene end was trimmed by 3 bases and the J gene end by 6 bases; junction bases not matched to a gene: 8. Germline V gives CDR1 SNHLY, CDR2 FYNNEI. The CDR3 nucleotides are TGTGCCAGCAGTGAGTACAGGGGTCTCCCTCAGCCCCAGCATTTT. Protein: CASSEYRGLPQPQHF.

This clonotype was observed a handful of times. The rearrangement joins TRBV7-2 to TRBJ1-1, with D possibly matching TRBD1 (5 bases). There are 12 residues in the CDR3. Per germline, CDR1 SGHTA and CDR2 FQGNSA. V shed 2 bases and J shed 11 bases, with 12 bases lying between them. Here the CDR3 reads CASSLRGGWAFF. The CDR3 nucleotides are TGTGCCAGCAGCTTAAGGGGCGGATGGGCTTTCTTT.

This clonotype was detected a few times. This rearrangement joins TRBV12-3 or TRBV12-4 to TRBJ1-1, with D hard to call. Trimming removed 6 bases from V and 3 bases from J, with 14 bases in between. The CDR3 loop spans 14 amino acids. The DNA for the CDR3 is TGTGCCAGCAGGGAGGACTGGCGAGACACTGAAGCTTTCTTT. Its protein is CASREDWRDTEAFF.

This chain links TRBV6-2 or TRBV6-3 with TRBJ1-1; 7 nucleotides match TRBD1. Per germline, CDR1 MNHEY and CDR2 SVGEGT. V lost 6 bases, J lost 6 bases, and 4 bases stayed unmatched. CDR3 length: 12 residues. CDR3 DNA sequence: TGTGCCAGCAGCCCAGGGGGGGCTGAAGCTTTCTTT. Translated, it gives CASSPGGAEAFF.

V gene TRBV12-5 combines with J gene TRBJ1-1; D is possibly TRBD1 (6 bases). This CDR3 region has 13 residues. With 6 bases removed from V and 1 base from J, the gap between germline ends came to 9 bases. The germline V gene has CDR1 LGHNT and CDR2 FRNRAP. The DNA of the CDR3 is TGTGCTAGTGGGAGACAGGCGAACACTGAAGCTTTCTTT. Its translation: CASGRQANTEAFF. The full variable domain, rest sourced from reference TRBV12-5 and TRBJ1-1, is DARVTQTPRHKVTEMGQEVTMRCQPILGHNTVFWYRQTMMQGLELLAYFRNRAPLDDSGMPKDRFSAEMPDATLATLKIQPSEPRDSAVYFCASGRQANTEAFFGQGTRLTVV.

The chain links TRBV7-2 to TRBJ2-1; 9 bases fit TRBD2. J was trimmed by 1 base and V by 4 bases; bases with no gene match: 14. The CDR3 has 19 residues. Per germline, CDR1 SGHTA and CDR2 FQGNSA. The DNA for the CDR3 is TGTGCCAGCAGCTCCCCGGACGGCGGGGGGGCCGAATCCTACAATGAGCAGTTCTTC. Residues: CASSSPDGGGAESYNEQFF.

This clonotype was seen only a few times. The chain carries TRBV7-8 and TRBJ2-3; TRBD1 might be the D (6 bases). The CDR3 contains 17 residues. Per germline, CDR1 SGHVS and CDR2 FQNEAQ. The ends were cut back, 4 bases at V and 0 bases at J, with 17 bases in the middle. The CDR3 region is CASSYPGHQSSTDTQYF. CDR3 nucleotides: TGTGCCAGCAGCTACCCGGGACATCAATCGAGCACAGATACGCAGTATTTT. The whole variable domain, remainder taken from reference TRBV7-8 and TRBJ2-3, is GAGVSQSPRYKVAKRGQDVALRCDPISGHVSLFWYQQALGQGPEFLTYFQNEAQLDKSGLPSDRFFAERPEGSVSTLKIQRTQQEDSAVYLCASSYPGHQSSTDTQYFGPGTRLTVL.

The CDR3 DNA is TGCAGTGCTACCCGACCGGGACAGGGGGACTACAATGAGCAGTTCTTC. This codes for CSATRPGQGDYNEQFF. The chain employs TRBV20-1 and TRBJ2-1, with TRBD1 matching over 11 bases. The CDR3 is made up of 16 amino acids. Per germline, CDR1 DFQATT and CDR2 SNEGSKA (reference sequence). J gave up 3 bases and V 4 bases, and 8 bases lay outside the gene matches.

The V gene is TRBV6-2 or TRBV6-3, the J gene TRBJ1-5; 8 nucleotides agree with TRBD1. V dropped 5 bases and J dropped 7; count of bases not matched to a gene: 10. The CDR3 length is 15 residues. Looked up from germline, CDR1 is MNHEY and CDR2 is SVGEGT. CDR3: CASSLGGQGYQPQHF. CDR3 coding DNA: TGTGCCAGCAGTCTCGGAGGACAGGGCTACCAGCCCCAGCATTTT.

This clonotype was seen more than once but under ten times. V is TRBV14 and J is TRBJ1-1, with TRBD1 identical over 8 bases. Germline V gives CDR1 SGHDN, CDR2 FVKESK. This CDR3 is 20 amino acids long. J was trimmed by 3 bases and V by 0 bases; bases with no gene match: 18. CDR3: CASSQDGFRRGLGGDTEAFF. The CDR3 bases are TGTGCCAGCAGCCAAGACGGATTTCGCAGGGGGCTGGGTGGGGACACTGAAGCTTTCTTT.

The chain combines TRBV11-2 with TRBJ1-5; D uncertain. Germline values: CDR1 SGHAT, CDR2 FQNNGV. This CDR3 spans 14 amino acids. With 5 bases removed from V and 0 bases from J, the gap between germline ends came to 8 bases. The CDR3: CASSPTNSNQPQHF. In DNA, the CDR3 is TGTGCCAGCAGCCCAACGAATAGCAATCAGCCCCAGCATTTT.

This chain connects TRBV6-1 to TRBJ1-1; possible D gene TRBD1, 5 bases. Between the trimmed V and J ends, which lost 6 bases and 0 bases, there was a span of 17 bases. The germline V gene encodes CDR1 MNHNS and CDR2 SASEGT. The CDR3 contains 16 residues. The CDR3 here is CASRPQSTALNTEAFF. The DNA of the CDR3 is TGTGCCAGCAGGCCTCAGTCGACAGCGCTGAACACTGAAGCTTTCTTT.

CDR3 DNA: TGTGCCAGCAGCTCCCAAGCGGGGGGCCCTGATGCGCAGTATTTT. Residues: CASSSQAGGPDAQYF. This rearrangement joins TRBV7-2 to TRBJ2-3, with 9 nucleotides matching TRBD2. CDR3 length equals 15 residues. Germline CDR1 reads SGHTA; CDR2 reads FQGNSA. V gave up 4 bases and J gave up 10 bases; unmatched junction bases: 12. Variable domain in full (rest from reference TRBV7-2 and TRBJ2-3): GAGVSQSPSNKVTEKGKDVELRCDPISGHTALYWYRQSLGQGLEFLIYFQGNSAPDKSGLPSDRFSAERTGGSVSTLTIQRTQQEDSAVYLCASSSQAGGPDAQYFGPGTRLTVL.

The chain combines TRBV30 with TRBJ1-2, with D hard to call. The CDR3 is made up of 13 amino acids. V was cut by 0 bases and J by 2 bases, with 7 bases left in between. Germline V CDR1 and CDR2: GTSNPN, SVGIG (reference sequence). CDR3 sequence (DNA): TGTGCCTGGAGTGTAAAGGTGAACTATGGCTACACCTTC. The encoded protein is CAWSVKVNYGYTF. The variable domain in full, completed from reference TRBV30 and TRBJ1-2, reads SQTIHQWPATLVQPVGSPLSLECTVEGTSNPNLYWYRQAAGRGLQLLFYSVGIGQISSEVPQNLSASRPQDRQFILSSKKLLLSDSGFYLCAWSVKVNYGYTFGSGTRLTVV.

The V gene is TRBV20-1, the J gene TRBJ2-7, with D possibly called TRBD1 or TRBD2 (5 bases each). The germline V gene encodes CDR1 DFQATT and CDR2 SNEGSKA (reference sequence). V gave up 4 bases and J gave up 6 bases, with 10 bases separating them. This CDR3 comprises 11 residues. CDR3 sequence reads: CSAKGGGEQYV. The CDR3 DNA follows: TGCAGTGCTAAGGGTGGGGGCGAGCAGTACGTC.

This clonotype was observed a few times. The chain has TRBV20-1 and TRBJ1-4; TRBD1 is a possible D gene (6 bases). CDR3 size: 15 residues. Germline lookup yields CDR1 DFQATT and CDR2 SNEGSKA (reference sequence). V shed 3 bases and J shed 7 bases, with 18 bases lying between them. The CDR3 DNA is TGCAGTGCTAGTGGGGCCGGGGGGCAAGGTGAAAAACTGTTTTTT. It translates to CSASGAGGQGEKLFF.

The J gene is TRBJ2-3, the V gene TRBV4-1; tentatively, D is TRBD1 or TRBD2 (5 bases each). Germline V lookup: CDR1 MGHRA, CDR2 YSYEKL. This CDR3 region has 15 residues. With 0 bases removed from V and 5 bases from J, the gap between germline ends came to 12 bases. Here the CDR3 reads CASSQDSLRGDTQYF. As DNA, the CDR3 is TGCGCCAGCAGCCAAGATTCACTGAGGGGAGATACGCAGTATTTT.

In its sample, this clonotype was seen a few times. The gene calls are TRBV7-9 and TRBJ2-5; D remains ambiguous. The germline V and J ends were trimmed by 1 base and 3 bases, with 9 bases remaining between them. Germline V gives CDR1 SEHNR, CDR2 FQNEAQ (reference sequence). The CDR3 length is 14 residues. The CDR3 loop is CASSLDVYEETQYF. The CDR3 DNA reads as TGTGCCAGCAGCTTAGACGTTTATGAAGAGACCCAGTACTTC. The variable domain in full, completed from reference TRBV7-9 and TRBJ2-5, reads DTGVSQNPRHKITKRGQNVTFRCDPISEHNRLYWYRQTLGQGPEFLTYFQNEAQLEKSRLLSDRFSAERPKGSFSTLEIQRTEQGDSAMYLCASSLDVYEETQYFGPGTRLLVL.

There are a few counts of this clonotype. This chain joins TRBV5-1 and TRBJ2-5; 9 bases are shared with TRBD1. The V gene end was trimmed by 6 bases and the J gene end by 2 bases; junction bases not matched to a gene: 8. This CDR3 contains 15 residues. Germline assignment: CDR1 SGHRS and CDR2 YFSETQ. CDR3 protein: CASTNRGQGQETQYF. CDR3 nucleotide sequence: TGCGCCAGCACCAACAGGGGGCAGGGGCAAGAGACCCAGTACTTC.

This rearrangement joins TRBV5-6 to TRBJ1-1; possible D gene TRBD1, 5 bases. This CDR3 has 14 residues. Per germline, CDR1 SGHDT and CDR2 YYEEEE. The ends were cut back, 6 bases at V and 0 bases at J, with 12 bases in the middle. CDR3 protein: CASTYGGMNTEAFF. Written as DNA, the CDR3 is TGTGCCAGCACCTACGGGGGAATGAACACTGAAGCTTTCTTT.

The genes are TRBV6-1 and TRBJ1-3; D is uncertain. Deletions cut 8 bases from V and 0 bases from J, with 14 bases between. Germline CDR1 is MNHNS and CDR2 is SASEGT. This CDR3 region has 15 residues. For the CDR3, the DNA is TGTGCCAGCTCAAACGGGCGGAGCTCTGGAAACACCATATATTTT. It encodes CASSNGRSSGNTIYF.